This TCR beta chain derives from a study of shared clonotypes between healthy human individuals. The assay was immunoSEQ multiplex PCR, and TCRdb's table has in-frame clones only and misses some. The repertoire includes under 2,500,000 clones, almost 96% of them detected once, and 0.1% to 0.15% sits in the top ten. The source is a man between 18 and 35 years old in good health. Input material: naive CD4+ T cells sorted from blood. Subset noted: CD45RA+ positively selected.

CDR3 in DNA: TGTGCCAGCAGTGAAGCGCTTCGGGGGGACCGAAAGTTCTTC. Amino acid sequence: CASSEALRGDRKFF. The chain uses TRBV6-1 and TRBJ2-1; 7 nucleotides align to TRBD2. This CDR3 region has 14 residues. Germline V gene lookup returns CDR1 MNHNS and CDR2 SASEGT. The V segment lost 0 bases and the J segment 14 bases; nucleotides outside the gene matches: 10.